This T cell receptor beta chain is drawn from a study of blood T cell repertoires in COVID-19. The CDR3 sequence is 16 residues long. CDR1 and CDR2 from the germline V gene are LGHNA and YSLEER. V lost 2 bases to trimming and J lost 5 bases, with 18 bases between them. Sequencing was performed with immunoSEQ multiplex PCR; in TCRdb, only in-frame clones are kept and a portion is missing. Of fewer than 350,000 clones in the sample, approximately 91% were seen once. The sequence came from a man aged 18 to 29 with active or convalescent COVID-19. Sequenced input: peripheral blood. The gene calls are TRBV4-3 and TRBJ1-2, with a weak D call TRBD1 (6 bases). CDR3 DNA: TGCGCCAGCAGCCAACTGCAGGGCAGGGGCGGGTATGGCTACACCTTC. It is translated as CASSQLQGRGGYGYTF.